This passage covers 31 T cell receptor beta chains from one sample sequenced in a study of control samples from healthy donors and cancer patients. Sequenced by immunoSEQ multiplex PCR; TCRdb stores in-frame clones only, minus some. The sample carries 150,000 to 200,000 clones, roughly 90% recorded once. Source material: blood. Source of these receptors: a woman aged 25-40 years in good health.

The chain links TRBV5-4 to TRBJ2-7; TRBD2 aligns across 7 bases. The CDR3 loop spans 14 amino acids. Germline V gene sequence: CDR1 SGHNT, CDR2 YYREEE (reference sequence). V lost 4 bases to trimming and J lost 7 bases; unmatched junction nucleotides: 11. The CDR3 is CASSPHAGAEEQYF. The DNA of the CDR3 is TGTGCCAGCAGCCCTCATGCGGGAGCTGAAGAGCAGTACTTC.

The CDR3 bases are TGCAGTGCTAGTAGCGGGAGGGGGGAGACCCAGTACTTC. Encoded protein: CSASSGRGETQYF. The genes are TRBV20-1 and TRBJ2-5, with 11 bases that match TRBD2. The CDR3 is made up of 13 amino acids. Germline-derived CDR1 and CDR2 are DFQATT and SNEGSKA (reference sequence). J gave up 5 bases and V 3 bases, and 2 bases lay outside the gene matches.

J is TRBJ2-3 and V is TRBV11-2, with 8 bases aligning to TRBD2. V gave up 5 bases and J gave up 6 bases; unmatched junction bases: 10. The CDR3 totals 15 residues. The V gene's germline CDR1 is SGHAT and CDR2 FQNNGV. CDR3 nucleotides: TGTGCCAGCAGCCCAACCGGGAGGGCTTCGGATACGCAGTATTTT. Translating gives CASSPTGRASDTQYF.

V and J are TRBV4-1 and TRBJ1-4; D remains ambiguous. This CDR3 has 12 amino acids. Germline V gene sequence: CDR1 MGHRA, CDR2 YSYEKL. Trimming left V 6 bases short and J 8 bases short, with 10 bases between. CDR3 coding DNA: TGCGCCAGCAGGGGTGAGGAGGAAAAACTGTTTTTT. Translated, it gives CASRGEEEKLFF.

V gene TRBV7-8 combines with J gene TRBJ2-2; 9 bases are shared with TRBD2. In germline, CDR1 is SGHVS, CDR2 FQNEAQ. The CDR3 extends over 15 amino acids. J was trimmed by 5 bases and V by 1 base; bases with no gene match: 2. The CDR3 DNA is TGTGCCAGCAGCTTAGTAGCGGGAGCTACCGGGGAGCTGTTTTTT. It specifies CASSLVAGATGELFF.

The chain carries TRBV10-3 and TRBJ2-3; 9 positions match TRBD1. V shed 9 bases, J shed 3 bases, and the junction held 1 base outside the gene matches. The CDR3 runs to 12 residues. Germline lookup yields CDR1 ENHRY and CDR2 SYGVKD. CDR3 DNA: TGTGCCATTGGACAGGGGACAGATACGCAGTATTTT. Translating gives CAIGQGTDTQYF.

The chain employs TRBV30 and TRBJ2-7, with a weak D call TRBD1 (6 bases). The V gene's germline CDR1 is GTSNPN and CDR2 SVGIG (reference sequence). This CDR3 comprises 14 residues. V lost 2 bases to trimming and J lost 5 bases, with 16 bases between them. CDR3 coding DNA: TGTGCCTGGAGTACAAAACAGGGAACCGACGAGCAGTACTTC. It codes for CAWSTKQGTDEQYF.

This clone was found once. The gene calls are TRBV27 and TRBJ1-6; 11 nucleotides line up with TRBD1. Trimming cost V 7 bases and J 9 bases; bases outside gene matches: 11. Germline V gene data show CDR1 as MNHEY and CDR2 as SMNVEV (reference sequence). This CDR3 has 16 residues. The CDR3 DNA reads TGTGCCAGCACTTCGAAAGGGACAGGGGGAAGTTCACCCCTCCACTTT. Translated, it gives CASTSKGTGGSSPLHF.

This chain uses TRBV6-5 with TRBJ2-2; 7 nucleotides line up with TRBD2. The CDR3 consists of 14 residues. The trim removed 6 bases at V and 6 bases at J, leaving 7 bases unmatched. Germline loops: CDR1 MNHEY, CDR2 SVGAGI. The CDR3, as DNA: TGTGCCAGCAGATCACTAGCGCTTGCCGGGGAGCTGTTTTTT. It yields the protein CASRSLALAGELFF.

The DNA of the CDR3 is TGTGCCAGCAGTATAGGACAAGCCTACGAGCAGTACTTC. This gives the protein CASSIGQAYEQYF. The chain uses TRBV6-5 and TRBJ2-7; TRBD1 is a possible D gene (5 bases). This CDR3 contains 13 residues. Between the trimmed V and J ends, which lost 5 bases and 2 bases, there was a span of 10 bases. The germline V gene has CDR1 MNHEY and CDR2 SVGAGI.

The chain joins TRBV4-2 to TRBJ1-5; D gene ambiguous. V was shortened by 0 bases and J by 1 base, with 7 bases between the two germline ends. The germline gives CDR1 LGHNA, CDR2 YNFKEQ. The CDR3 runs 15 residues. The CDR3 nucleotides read TGTGCCAGCAGCCAAGACCCGGTAAGCAATCAGCCCCAGCATTTT. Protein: CASSQDPVSNQPQHF.

CDR3 sequence reads: CASSQEPGDYGYTF. The DNA of the CDR3 is TGTGCCAGCAGCCAAGAGCCAGGCGACTATGGCTACACCTTC. The chain carries TRBV14 and TRBJ1-2; D unresolved. The CDR3 contains 14 residues. The germline V gene encodes CDR1 SGHDN and CDR2 FVKESK. V was trimmed by 0 bases and J by 3 bases, leaving 8 bases between them.

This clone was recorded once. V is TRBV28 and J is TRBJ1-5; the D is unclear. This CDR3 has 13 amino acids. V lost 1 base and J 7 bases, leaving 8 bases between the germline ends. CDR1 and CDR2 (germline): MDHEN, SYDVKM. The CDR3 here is CASSLFVGQPQHF. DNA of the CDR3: TGTGCCAGCAGTTTATTTGTGGGCCAGCCCCAGCATTTT.

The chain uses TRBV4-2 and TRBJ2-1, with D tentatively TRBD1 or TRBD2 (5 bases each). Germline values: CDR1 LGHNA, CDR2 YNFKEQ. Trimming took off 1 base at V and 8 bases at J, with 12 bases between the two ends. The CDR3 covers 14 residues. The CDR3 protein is CASSQGGLGDEQFF. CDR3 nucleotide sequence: TGTGCCAGCAGCCAAGGGGGGTTGGGGGATGAGCAGTTCTTC.

The CDR3 reads CASSFPAGFYGYTF. CDR3 DNA: TGTGCCAGCAGTTTCCCGGCAGGCTTCTATGGCTACACCTTC. The rearrangement uses TRBV28 and TRBJ1-2; no reliable D call. The CDR3 totals 14 residues. Germline V CDR1 and CDR2: MDHEN, SYDVKM. Trimming cost V 3 bases and J 4 bases, with 12 bases left between them.

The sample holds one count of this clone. The CDR3 bases are TGTGCCAGCAAGAAAGGCAGTGGGGAAGCTTTCTTT. It specifies CASKKGSGEAFF. The chain has TRBV6-5 and TRBJ1-1; D ambiguous. The ends were cut back, 7 bases at V and 8 bases at J, with 14 bases in the middle. The CDR3 consists of 12 residues. Looked up from germline, CDR1 is MNHEY and CDR2 is SVGAGI.

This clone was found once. As DNA, the CDR3 is TGTGCCAGCAGCTTAGTACTAGCGGGTTTTGGGGGCTTCACAGATACGCAGTATTTT. Protein sequence: CASSLVLAGFGGFTDTQYF. This chain links TRBV7-2 with TRBJ2-3; 9 bases fit TRBD2. Germline values: CDR1 SGHTA, CDR2 FQGNSA. CDR3 length: 19 amino acids. The trim removed 1 base at V and 2 bases at J, leaving 13 bases unmatched. Full variable domain (missing parts from reference TRBV7-2 and TRBJ2-3): GAGVSQSPSNKVTEKGKDVELRCDPISGHTALYWYRQSLGQGLEFLIYFQGNSAPDKSGLPSDRFSAERTGGSVSTLTIQRTQQEDSAVYLCASSLVLAGFGGFTDTQYFGPGTRLTVL.

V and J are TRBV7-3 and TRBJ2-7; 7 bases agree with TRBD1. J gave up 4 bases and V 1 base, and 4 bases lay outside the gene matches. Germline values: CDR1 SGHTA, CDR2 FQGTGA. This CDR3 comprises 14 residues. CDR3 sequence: CASSLIGGAYEQYF. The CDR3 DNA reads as TGTGCCAGCAGCTTAATAGGGGGCGCGTACGAGCAGTACTTC.

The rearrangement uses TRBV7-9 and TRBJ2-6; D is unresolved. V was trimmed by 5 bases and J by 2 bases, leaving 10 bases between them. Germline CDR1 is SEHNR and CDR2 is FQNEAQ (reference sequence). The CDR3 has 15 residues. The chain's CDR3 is CASSPATPGANVLTF. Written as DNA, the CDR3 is TGTGCCAGCAGCCCCGCCACGCCTGGGGCCAACGTCCTGACTTTC.

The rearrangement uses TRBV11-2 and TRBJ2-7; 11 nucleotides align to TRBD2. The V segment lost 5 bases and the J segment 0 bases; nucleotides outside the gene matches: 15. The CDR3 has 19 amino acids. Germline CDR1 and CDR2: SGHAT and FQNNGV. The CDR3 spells CASSTPSGTSGPSSYEQYF. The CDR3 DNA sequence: TGTGCCAGCAGCACCCCCTCCGGGACTAGCGGACCCAGCTCCTACGAGCAGTACTTC. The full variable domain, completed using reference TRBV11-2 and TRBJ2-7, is EAGVAQSPRYKIIEKRQSVAFWCNPISGHATLYWYQQILGQGPKLLIQFQNNGVVDDSQLPKDRFSAERLKGVDSTLKIQPAKLEDSAVYLCASSTPSGTSGPSSYEQYFGPGTRLTVT.

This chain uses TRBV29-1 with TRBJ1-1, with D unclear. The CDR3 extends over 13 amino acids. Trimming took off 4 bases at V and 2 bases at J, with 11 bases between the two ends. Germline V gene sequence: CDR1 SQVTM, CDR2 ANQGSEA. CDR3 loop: CSVGNRLNTEAFF. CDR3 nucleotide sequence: TGCAGCGTTGGGAACCGCCTTAACACTGAAGCTTTCTTT.

The CDR3 spells CASSKTGTRAETQYF. As DNA, the CDR3 is TGTGCCAGCAGTAAAACAGGGACTAGGGCAGAGACCCAGTACTTC. This rearrangement joins TRBV2 to TRBJ2-5; 8 positions agree with TRBD2. Germline V CDR1 and CDR2: SNHLY, FYNNEI. The J segment lost 4 bases and the V segment lost 5 bases, leaving 9 bases of the junction unmatched. The CDR3 is made up of 15 amino acids.

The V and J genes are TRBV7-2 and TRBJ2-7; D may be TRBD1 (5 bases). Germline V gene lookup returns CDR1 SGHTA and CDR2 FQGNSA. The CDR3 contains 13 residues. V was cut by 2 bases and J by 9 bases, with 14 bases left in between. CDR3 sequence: CASSLFGALAQYF. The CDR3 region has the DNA TGTGCCAGCAGCTTATTTGGGGCCCTCGCGCAGTACTTC.

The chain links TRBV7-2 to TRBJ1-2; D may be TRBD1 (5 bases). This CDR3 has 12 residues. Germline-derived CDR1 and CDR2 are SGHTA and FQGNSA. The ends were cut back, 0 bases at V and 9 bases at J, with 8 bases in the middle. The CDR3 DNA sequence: TGTGCCAGCAGCTTAGCTCGGGGGAGCTACACCTTC. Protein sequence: CASSLARGSYTF.

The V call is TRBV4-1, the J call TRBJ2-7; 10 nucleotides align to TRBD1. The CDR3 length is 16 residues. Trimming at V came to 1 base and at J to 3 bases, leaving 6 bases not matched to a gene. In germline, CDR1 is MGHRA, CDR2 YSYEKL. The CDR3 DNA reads TGCGCCAGCAGCCAAGGGTCTGGGACAGGGGTCTACGAGCAGTACTTC. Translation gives CASSQGSGTGVYEQYF.

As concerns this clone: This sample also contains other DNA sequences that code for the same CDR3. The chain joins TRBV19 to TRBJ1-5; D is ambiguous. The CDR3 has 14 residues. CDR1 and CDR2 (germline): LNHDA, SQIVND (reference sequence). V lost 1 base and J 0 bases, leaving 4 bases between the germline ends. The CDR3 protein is CASSIGYSNQPQHF. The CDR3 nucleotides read TGTGCCAGTAGTATAGGGTATAGCAATCAGCCCCAGCATTTT. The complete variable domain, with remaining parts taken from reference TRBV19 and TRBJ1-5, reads DGGITQSPKYLFRKEGQNVTLSCEQNLNHDAMYWYRQDPGQGLRLIYYSQIVNDFQKGDIAEGYSVSREKKESFPLTVTSAQKNPTAFYLCASSIGYSNQPQHFGDGTRLSIL.

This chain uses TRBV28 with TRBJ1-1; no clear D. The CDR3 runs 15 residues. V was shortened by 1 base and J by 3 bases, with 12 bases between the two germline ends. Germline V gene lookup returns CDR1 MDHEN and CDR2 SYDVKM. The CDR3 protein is CASSLLAREHTEAFF. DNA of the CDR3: TGTGCCAGCAGTTTATTAGCCCGGGAACACACTGAAGCTTTCTTT.

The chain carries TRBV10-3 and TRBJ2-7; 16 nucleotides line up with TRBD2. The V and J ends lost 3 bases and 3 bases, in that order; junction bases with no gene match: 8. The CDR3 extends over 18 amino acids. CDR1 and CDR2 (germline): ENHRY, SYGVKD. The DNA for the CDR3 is TGTGCCATCAGTGACCCCGGGACTAGCGGGAGGGTGGTCTACGAGCAGTACTTC. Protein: CAISDPGTSGRVVYEQYF.

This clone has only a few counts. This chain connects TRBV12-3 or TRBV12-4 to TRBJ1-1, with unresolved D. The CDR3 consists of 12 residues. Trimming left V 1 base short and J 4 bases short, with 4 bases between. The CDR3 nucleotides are TGTGCCAGCAGTTTAGGGGTCACTGAAGCTTTCTTT. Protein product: CASSLGVTEAFF.

The CDR3 region has the DNA TGTGCCAGCACCCCCATTAGGTTCGGTGAGCAGTTCTTC. Its translation: CASTPIRFGEQFF. The gene calls are TRBV11-2 and TRBJ2-1; D is uncertain. The CDR3 spans 13 residues. V was shortened by 7 bases and J by 9 bases, with 16 bases between the two germline ends. CDR1 is SGHAT, CDR2 FQNNGV, per germline.

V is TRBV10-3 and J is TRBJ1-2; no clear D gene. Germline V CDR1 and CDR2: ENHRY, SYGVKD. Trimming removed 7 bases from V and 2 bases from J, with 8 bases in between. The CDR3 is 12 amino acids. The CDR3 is CAITDGNYGYTF. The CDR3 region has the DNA TGTGCCATCACTGACGGGAACTATGGCTACACCTTC.